The present entry profiles one T cell receptor beta chain with its context. The target antigen is unknown. Every bit of the isolated RNA underwent reverse transcription, so sequencing read expressed TCRB transcripts. Only in-frame clones appear in the TCRdb table, and some are missing; sequencing was by immunoSEQ multiplex PCR. The sample includes hundreds of thousands of clones, about 15% of them seen just once. The germline V and J ends were trimmed by 0 bases and 7 bases, with 16 bases remaining between them. This CDR3 has 15 residues. Germline V CDR1 and CDR2: SGHRS, YFSETQ. The data originate from a study of beta chain features in type 1 diabetes. Study-wide results and limits: PCR might show a preference for shorter templates, equally across patients and controls. Moderately but significantly shorter TCRB CDR3s were found in Type 1 diabetes patients in all four CD4+ subsets.

Sequenced sample: naive CD4+ T cells from blood. The receptor comes from a man aged 25-40 years in good health. The genes are TRBV5-1 and TRBJ2-5; D is uncertain. CDR3 protein: CASSLVESRVMTQYF. CDR3 bases: TGCGCCAGCAGCTTGGTAGAGTCAAGAGTTATGACCCAGTACTTC.